The next 4 T cell receptor beta chains were all read from a single sample in a study of blood T cell repertoires in COVID-19. Assay used: immunoSEQ multiplex PCR; TCRdb lists only in-frame clones, some missing. The sample carries 130,000 or so clones, more than 75% recorded once. Sample: peripheral blood. The receptor set was obtained from a middle-aged man with acute or convalescent COVID-19.

This clone was counted between two and nine times. The gene calls are TRBV3-1 (or the pseudogene TRBV3-2) and TRBJ2-7; D possibly corresponds to TRBD1 (5 bases). V shed 2 bases and J shed 5 bases, with 13 bases lying between them. The CDR3 runs 14 residues. Germline V gene sequence: CDR1 LGHDT, CDR2 YNNKEL (reference sequence). Here the CDR3 reads CASSQSWQGDEQYF. DNA of the CDR3: TGTGCCAGCAGCCAATCTTGGCAGGGCGACGAGCAGTACTTC.

This chain joins TRBV6-5 and TRBJ1-3; 7 bases align to TRBD1. The CDR3 sequence is 15 residues long. Trimming cost V 2 bases and J 4 bases; bases outside gene matches: 5. Germline CDR1 reads MNHEY; CDR2 reads SVGAGI. CDR3 sequence reads: CASSYRGGTGNTIYF. DNA for the CDR3: TGTGCCAGCAGTTACCGAGGGGGCACGGGAAACACCATATATTTT.

This chain uses TRBV19 with TRBJ1-1; the D gene is possibly TRBD1 (5 bases). CDR1 and CDR2 from the germline V gene are LNHDA and SQIVND (reference sequence). V was clipped by 1 base and J by 7 bases, with 10 bases between them. The CDR3 extends over 13 amino acids. The CDR3 sequence: CASSIGDSDEAFF. In DNA, the CDR3 is TGTGCCAGTAGTATAGGAGACAGCGATGAAGCTTTCTTT.

The chain recombines TRBV5-4 with TRBJ1-1; D is perhaps TRBD1 (6 bases). Trimming removed 2 bases from V and 3 bases from J, with 11 bases in between. The CDR3 spans 14 residues. Germline V lookup: CDR1 SGHNT, CDR2 YYREEE (reference sequence). CDR3 loop: CASSFGGGDTEAFF. The CDR3 nucleotides are TGTGCCAGCAGCTTCGGGGGGGGCGACACTGAAGCTTTCTTT. Using reference TRBV5-4 and TRBJ1-1 for the parts outside the CDR3, the full variable domain is ETGVTQSPTHLIKTRGQQVTLRCSSQSGHNTVSWYQQALGQGPQFIFQYYREEENGRGNFPPRFSGLQFPNYSSELNVNALELDDSALYLCASSFGGGDTEAFFGQGTRLTVV.